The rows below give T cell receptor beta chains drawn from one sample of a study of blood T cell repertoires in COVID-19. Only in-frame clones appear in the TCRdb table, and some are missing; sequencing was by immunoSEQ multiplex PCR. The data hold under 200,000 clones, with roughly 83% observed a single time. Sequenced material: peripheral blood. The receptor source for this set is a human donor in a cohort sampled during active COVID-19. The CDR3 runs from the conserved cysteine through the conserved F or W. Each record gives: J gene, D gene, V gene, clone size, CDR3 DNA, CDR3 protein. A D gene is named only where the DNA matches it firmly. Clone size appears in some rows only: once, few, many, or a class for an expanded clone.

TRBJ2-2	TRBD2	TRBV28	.	TGTGCCAGCAGACCCACTAGCGGGATTGTGTCCGGGGAGCTGTTTTTT	CASRPTSGIVSGELFF
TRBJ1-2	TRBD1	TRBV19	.	TGTGCCAGTAGGATATACCAGGGGGCGCGGTACTATGGCTACACCTTC	CASRIYQGARYYGYTF
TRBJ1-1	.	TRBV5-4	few	TGTGCCAGCAGCTCGCCGCTGGAGGGAAACACTGAAGCTTTCTTT	CASSSPLEGNTEAFF
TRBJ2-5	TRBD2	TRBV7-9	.	TGTGCCAGCAGCTTTAGCGGGGGCCTTGTAGAGACCCAGTACTTC	CASSFSGGLVETQYF
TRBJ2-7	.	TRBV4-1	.	TGCGCCAGCAGCCAAGATGGAGTAGAGCAGTACTTC	CASSQDGVEQYF
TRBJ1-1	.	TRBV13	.	TGTGCCAGCAGCTTAGTCGACAGGTACACTGAAGCTTTCTTT	CASSLVDRYTEAFF
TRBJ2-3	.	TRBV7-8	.	TGTGCCAGCAGCCGTACAGGGTCAGTCACAGATACGCAGTATTTT	CASSRTGSVTDTQYF
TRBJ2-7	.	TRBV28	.	TGTGCCAGCAGGAGCGGCCTAAGGCAGTACTTC	CASRSGLRQYF
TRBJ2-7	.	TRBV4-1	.	TGCGCCAGCAGCCAAGATCCGAGGGGCGCGGGGTACGAGCAGTACTTC	CASSQDPRGAGYEQYF
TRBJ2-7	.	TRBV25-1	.	TGTGCCAGCAGCGACGCGCGGACACCTGGGGAGCAGTACTTC	CASSDARTPGEQYF
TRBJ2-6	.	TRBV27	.	TGTGCCAGCAGTCCAGTCTCTGGGGCCAACGTCCTGACTTTC	CASSPVSGANVLTF
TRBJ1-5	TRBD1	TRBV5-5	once	TGTGCCAGCAGCTCCGGGACAGGGAATCAGCCCCAGCATTTT	CASSSGTGNQPQHF
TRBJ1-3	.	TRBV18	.	TGTGCCAGCTCACTGAGGCTCCCAGCCTCTGGAAACACCATATATTTT	CASSLRLPASGNTIYF
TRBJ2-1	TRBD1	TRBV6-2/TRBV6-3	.	TGTGCCAGCAGTTACTGGCCCGACAGGGTCTACAATGAGCAGTTCTTC	CASSYWPDRVYNEQFF
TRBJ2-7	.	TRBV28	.	TGTGCCAGCAGCCCTGGCCAGACCTACGAGCAGTACTTC	CASSPGQTYEQYF
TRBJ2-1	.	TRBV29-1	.	TGCAGCGTTGAACGGGGGACGGCCTACAATGAGCAGTTCTTC	CSVERGTAYNEQFF
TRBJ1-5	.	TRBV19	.	TGTGCCAGTAGTCTCGACGCGGGCCGGAGCAATCAGCCCCAGCATTTT	CASSLDAGRSNQPQHF
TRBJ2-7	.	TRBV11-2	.	TGTGCCAGCAGCTTAACCCCTAGCGTGCCCTCCTACGAGCAGTACTTC	CASSLTPSVPSYEQYF
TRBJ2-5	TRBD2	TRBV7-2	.	TGTGCCAGCAGCCTAGCGGGGGCGAAAGAGACCCAGTACTTC	CASSLAGAKETQYF
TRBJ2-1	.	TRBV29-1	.	TGCAGCGTTTCTACAGGGTTTCTGGGGTTGAAAGAGCAGTTCTTC	CSVSTGFLGLKEQFF
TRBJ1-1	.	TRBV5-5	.	TGTGCCAGCAGCCCGGTGGGAGGGAGGATGAACACTGAAGCTTTCTTT	CASSPVGGRMNTEAFF
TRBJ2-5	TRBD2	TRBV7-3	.	TGTGCCAGCAGCCCGGGACTAGCGGGCCTCCAGACCCAGTACTTC	CASSPGLAGLQTQYF
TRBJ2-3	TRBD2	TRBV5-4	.	TGTGCCAGCACCTTGCGCGGGGGGTCTAGCACAGATACGCAGTATTTT	CASTLRGGSSTDTQYF
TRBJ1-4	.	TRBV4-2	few	TGTGCCAGCAGCCAAGGGGACACGAACGAAAAACTGTTTTTT	CASSQGDTNEKLFF
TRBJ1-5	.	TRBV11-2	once	TGTGCCAGCAGCTTAGATCTAGGTCATCAGCCCCAGCATTTT	CASSLDLGHQPQHF
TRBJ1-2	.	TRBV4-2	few	TGTGCCAGCAGCCGAGACGCGCCGAGGGGCTACACCTTC	CASSRDAPRGYTF
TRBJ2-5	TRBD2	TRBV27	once	TGTGCCAGCAGTCTGGGGACTAGCGGCGGGGAGACCCAGTACTTC	CASSLGTSGGETQYF
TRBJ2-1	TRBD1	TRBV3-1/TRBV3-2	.	TGTGCCAGCAGCTGGGGACAGGGGGAAAATGAGCAGTTCTTC	CASSWGQGENEQFF
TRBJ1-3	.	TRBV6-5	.	TGTGCCAGCAGTCGGGACACCAGCTCTGGAAACACCATATATTTT	CASSRDTSSGNTIYF
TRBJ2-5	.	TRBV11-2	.	TGTGCCAGCAGCTTAGCGGATGGGGGGAGGACCCAGTACTTC	CASSLADGGRTQYF
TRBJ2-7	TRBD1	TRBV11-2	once	TGTGCCAGCAGCCCTCGGATGAACAGGGGGCTATACGAGCAGTACTTC	CASSPRMNRGLYEQYF
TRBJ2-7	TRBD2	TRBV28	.	TGTGCCAGCAGTTTACCCGGGACTAGCGCGCATTTACAGTACTTC	CASSLPGTSAHLQYF
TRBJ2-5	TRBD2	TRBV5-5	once	TGTGCCAGCAGCTTAGGACTAGTCACCCAGTACTTC	CASSLGLVTQYF
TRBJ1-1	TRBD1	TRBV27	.	TGTGCCAGCAGCTTGTCGGGGGCAGGGGGCACTGAAGCTTTCTTT	CASSLSGAGGTEAFF
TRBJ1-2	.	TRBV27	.	TGTGCCAGCAGTTTTGAGTTATACTTTAACTATGGCTACACCTTC	CASSFELYFNYGYTF
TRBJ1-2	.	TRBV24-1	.	TGTGCCACCAGTGATGGGAGGAGGGGCTATGGCTACACCTTC	CATSDGRRGYGYTF
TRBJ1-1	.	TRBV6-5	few	TGTGCCAGCAGTTACTTACAGGGGAACACTGAAGCTTTCTTT	CASSYLQGNTEAFF
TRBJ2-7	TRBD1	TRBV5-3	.	TGTGCCAGAAGCTTGGACAGGGGGAGCTCCTACGAGCAGTACTTC	CARSLDRGSSYEQYF
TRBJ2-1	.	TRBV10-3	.	TGTGCCATCAGTGATCTAGGAAAGGCCTACAATGAGCAGTTCTTC	CAISDLGKAYNEQFF
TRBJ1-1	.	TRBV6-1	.	TGTGCCAGCAGTGAACACCTAAACACTGAAGCTTTCTTT	CASSEHLNTEAFF
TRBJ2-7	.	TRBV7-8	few	TGTGCCAGCAGCCCTCCTGCCGGCGAGCAGTACTTC	CASSPPAGEQYF
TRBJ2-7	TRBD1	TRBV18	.	TGTGCCAGCTCACCTAGGGACAGGGTCATCTACGAGCAGTACTTC	CASSPRDRVIYEQYF
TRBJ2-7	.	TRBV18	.	TGTGCCAGCTCACCACGGCAGGGTAATTCCTACGAGCAGTACTTC	CASSPRQGNSYEQYF
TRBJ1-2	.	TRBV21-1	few	TGTGCCAGCAGCAAACTGGGGCTGTACTATGGCTACACCTTC	CASSKLGLYYGYTF
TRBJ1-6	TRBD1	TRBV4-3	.	TGCGCCAGCAGCCTAAAAGGAGCAGGGGGCTCCAATAATTCACCCCTCCACTTT	CASSLKGAGGSNNSPLHF
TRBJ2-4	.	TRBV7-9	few	TGTGCCAGCGGCAGCACTATAGCCAAAAACATTCAGTACTTC	CASGSTIAKNIQYF